What follows is one T cell receptor beta chain and its context. Its antigen is still unknown. Survey-level immunoSEQ v3.0 assays were run. Data came from immunoSEQ multiplex PCR; TCRdb stores just in-frame clones and leaves some out. Of about 17,000 clones listed, approximately 80% are singletons. The data derive from a study of long-term antiretroviral therapy in people with HIV. Findings of the study overall: Someone took the blood between the mid-2000s and the late 2010s, maybe while older ART regimens were in use.

Trimming took off 6 bases at V and 5 bases at J, with 14 bases between the two ends. The germline V gene encodes CDR1 MNHNY and CDR2 SVGAGI (reference sequence). The CDR3 is made up of 13 amino acids. Sequencing was performed on unsorted PBMCs, taken 0.1 years before starting antiretroviral therapy. This TCR was sampled from a man aged 18-30 years with HIV. The chain uses TRBV6-6 and TRBJ2-7; D tentatively fits TRBD1 or TRBD2 (5 bases each). The CDR3 coding sequence is TGTGCCAGCAGCCCCTCCGGGGCGCACGAGCAGTACTTC. Encoded protein: CASSPSGAHEQYF.